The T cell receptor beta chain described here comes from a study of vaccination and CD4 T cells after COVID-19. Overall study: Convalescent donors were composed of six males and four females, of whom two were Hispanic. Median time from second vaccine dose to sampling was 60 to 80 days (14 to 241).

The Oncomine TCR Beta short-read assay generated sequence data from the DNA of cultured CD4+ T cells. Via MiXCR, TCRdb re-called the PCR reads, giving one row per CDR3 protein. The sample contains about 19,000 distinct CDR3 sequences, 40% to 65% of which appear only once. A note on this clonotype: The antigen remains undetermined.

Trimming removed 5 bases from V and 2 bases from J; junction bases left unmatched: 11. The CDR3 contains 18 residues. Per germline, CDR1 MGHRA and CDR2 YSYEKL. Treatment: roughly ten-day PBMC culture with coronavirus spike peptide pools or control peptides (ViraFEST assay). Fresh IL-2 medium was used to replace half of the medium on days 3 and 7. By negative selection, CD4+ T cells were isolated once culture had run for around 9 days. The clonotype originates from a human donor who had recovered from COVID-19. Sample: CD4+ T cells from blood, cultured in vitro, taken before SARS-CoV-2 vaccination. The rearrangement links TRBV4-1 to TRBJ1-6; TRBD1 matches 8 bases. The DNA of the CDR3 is TGCGCCAGCAGCGCTGACAGGGGTGGCGAGACCTATAATTCACCCCTCCACTTT. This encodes CASSADRGGETYNSPLHF.